Listed here are 28 T cell receptor beta chains from one sample, sequenced in a study of lymphopenia after photon versus proton radiotherapy. Only in-frame clones appear in the TCRdb table, and some are missing; sequencing was by immunoSEQ multiplex PCR. Found here are roughly 76,000 clones, just under 95% of them singletons; the top ten hold approximately 2%. The material sequenced was peripheral blood, taken from a patient treated with photon-based radiotherapy. Receptor source: a woman aged 40-49 years with cholangiocarcinoma.

The chain uses TRBV25-1 and TRBJ1-2; 7 nucleotides agree with TRBD1. Per the germline V gene, CDR1 is MGHDK and CDR2 is SYGVNS. The CDR3 totals 15 residues. The trim removed 0 bases at V and 4 bases at J, leaving 5 bases unmatched. CDR3 coding DNA: TGTGCCAGCAGTGAATATAAGGGGGCAAGCTATGGCTACACCTTC. It encodes CASSEYKGASYGYTF.

The genes are TRBV5-1 and TRBJ2-1; 9 bases fit TRBD2. CDR3 size: 15 residues. V shed 4 bases and J 6 bases; nucleotides not matched to a gene: 8. The germline CDR1 and CDR2 sequences are SGHRS and YFSETQ. The CDR3 protein is CASSPEGLAPNEQFF. DNA of the CDR3: TGCGCCAGCAGCCCGGAGGGACTAGCCCCCAATGAGCAGTTCTTC.

The chain recombines TRBV9 with TRBJ2-3; no definite D call. The CDR3 has 13 residues. Trimming pared 5 bases from V and 1 base from J, leaving 8 bases between. Per germline, CDR1 SGDLS and CDR2 YYNGEE. CDR3 nucleotide sequence: TGTGCCAGCAGTAGCCGGGGCACAGATACGCAGTATTTT. It translates to CASSSRGTDTQYF.

The gene calls are TRBV27 and TRBJ2-7; D gene ambiguous. V was clipped by 3 bases and J by 2 bases, with 11 bases between them. This CDR3 spans 14 amino acids. From germline, CDR1 is MNHEY and CDR2 SMNVEV (reference sequence). The CDR3 sequence: CASSFTDSTYEQYF. Here the CDR3 DNA reads TGTGCCAGCAGTTTTACGGATTCCACCTACGAGCAGTACTTC.

The chain has TRBV6-5 and TRBJ2-5; D might be TRBD2 (7 bases). V was clipped by 1 base and J by 3 bases, with 12 bases between them. CDR1 and CDR2 from the germline V gene are MNHEY and SVGAGI. The CDR3 consists of 15 residues. The CDR3 loop reads CASSYWEGGKETQYF. The CDR3 DNA follows: TGTGCCAGCAGTTACTGGGAGGGGGGGAAAGAGACCCAGTACTTC.

The chain is built from TRBV27 and TRBJ1-4; a weak D match, TRBD1 (5 bases). CDR3 length: 15 residues. The V end was cut by 4 bases, the J end by 7 bases, with 16 bases between. Germline V lookup: CDR1 MNHEY, CDR2 SMNVEV (reference sequence). CDR3 in amino acids: CASSSNRFGAEKLFF. As DNA, the CDR3 is TGTGCCAGCAGTTCTAACAGGTTCGGCGCTGAAAAACTGTTTTTT.

The rearrangement uses TRBV2 and TRBJ1-2; the D is unclear. The CDR3 spans 11 residues. With 4 bases removed from V and 6 bases from J, the gap between germline ends came to 6 bases. Germline V gives CDR1 SNHLY, CDR2 FYNNEI. The CDR3 loop reads CASSGKDGYTF. The CDR3 region has the DNA TGTGCCAGCAGTGGAAAGGATGGCTACACCTTC.

V is TRBV19 and J is TRBJ1-5; 7 nucleotides match TRBD1. Germline V CDR1 and CDR2: LNHDA, SQIVND (reference sequence). The length of the CDR3 is 14 residues. V gave up 7 bases and J gave up 3 bases; unmatched junction bases: 6. The CDR3, as DNA: TGTGCCAGTACCCGGGACAGCCTCAATCAGCCCCAGCATTTT. Its translation is CASTRDSLNQPQHF. The whole variable domain, remainder taken from reference TRBV19 and TRBJ1-5, is DGGITQSPKYLFRKEGQNVTLSCEQNLNHDAMYWYRQDPGQGLRLIYYSQIVNDFQKGDIAEGYSVSREKKESFPLTVTSAQKNPTAFYLCASTRDSLNQPQHFGDGTRLSIL.

DNA of the CDR3: TGTGCCAGCAGCCAAGACTGGACGGACAATGGCTACACCTTC. Translated: CASSQDWTDNGYTF. V and J are TRBV4-2 and TRBJ1-2; possibly TRBD1 for D (5 bases). The CDR3 has 14 amino acids. Trimming took off 0 bases at V and 6 bases at J, with 11 bases between the two ends. CDR1 LGHNA and CDR2 YNFKEQ come from the germline V gene.

V usage is TRBV29-1 and J usage is TRBJ2-2; the match to TRBD1 covers 7 bases. The CDR3 is 15 amino acids. The junction had 6 bases not matched to a gene; V was cut back by 3 bases and J by 2 bases. Germline CDR1 SQVTM, CDR2 ANQGSEA. CDR3 in amino acids: CSVESGGLNTGELFF. DNA of the CDR3: TGCAGCGTTGAGTCAGGGGGATTAAACACCGGGGAGCTGTTTTTT.

This chain uses TRBV13 with TRBJ2-7, with 8 bases fitting TRBD2. Germline CDR1 and CDR2: PRHDT and FYEKMQ (reference sequence). The CDR3 is 16 residues long. With 2 bases clipped from V and 6 bases from J, the junction kept 12 bases outside the gene matches. The CDR3 region is CASSLSLTTSVGEQYF. CDR3 DNA sequence: TGTGCCAGCAGCTTAAGCCTCACGACTAGCGTGGGCGAGCAGTACTTC.

The CDR3 reads CASSPGVGWTEAFF. The CDR3, as DNA: TGTGCCAGCAGCCCCGGAGTTGGCTGGACTGAAGCTTTCTTT. The gene calls are TRBV28 and TRBJ1-1; D is unresolved. CDR3 length equals 14 residues. CDR1 MDHEN and CDR2 SYDVKM come from the germline V gene. Deletions cut 6 bases from V and 5 bases from J, with 16 bases between.

The V and J genes are TRBV6-1 and TRBJ1-1; D uncertain. CDR3 length: 16 residues. Germline V CDR1 and CDR2: MNHNS, SASEGT. Trimming shortened V by 1 base and J by 3 bases, and 15 bases separated the two germline ends. The CDR3 here is CASSEGNSFQDTEAFF. CDR3 nucleotides: TGTGCCAGCAGTGAAGGTAACAGCTTTCAGGACACTGAAGCTTTCTTT.

This chain links TRBV5-6 with TRBJ2-1; D possibly corresponds to TRBD2 (6 bases). CDR3 size: 17 residues. Germline-derived CDR1 and CDR2 are SGHDT and YYEEEE. The V end lost 0 bases, the J end lost 3 bases, and 16 bases lay between the germline ends. CDR3 region: CASSLAVGLANYNEQFF. The CDR3 DNA reads as TGTGCCAGCAGCTTGGCTGTAGGGCTAGCGAACTACAATGAGCAGTTCTTC.

The chain uses TRBV12-5 and TRBJ1-6; 8 positions match TRBD1. J lost 8 bases, V lost 9 bases, and 15 bases had no gene match. The CDR3 has 16 residues. From germline, CDR1 is LGHNT and CDR2 FRNRAP. The CDR3 DNA sequence: TGTGCTAGCTCTCCAGGGGGCCTCCAATGGGATTCACCCCTCCACTTT. This translates into CASSPGGLQWDSPLHF.

The CDR3 DNA reads TGTGCCAGCAGCCGCGAATCTGTCTATGGCTACACCTTC. Its protein product is CASSRESVYGYTF. The chain joins TRBV5-6 to TRBJ1-2; no definite D call. The germline V gene encodes CDR1 SGHDT and CDR2 YYEEEE. Trimming left V 4 bases short and J 4 bases short, with 11 bases between. CDR3 length equals 13 residues. Combining the CDR3 with reference TRBV5-6 and TRBJ1-2 gives the whole variable domain DAGVTQSPTHLIKTRGQQVTLRCSPKSGHDTVSWYQQALGQGPQFIFQYYEEEERQRGNFPDRFSGHQFPNYSSELNVNALLLGDSALYLCASSRESVYGYTFGSGTRLTVV.

This rearrangement joins TRBV6-1 to TRBJ1-5; 7 bases are shared with TRBD1. The CDR3 spans 15 residues. Trimming took 7 bases from V and 5 from J; bases not matched to a gene: 11. The germline CDR1 and CDR2 sequences are MNHNS and SASEGT. CDR3 protein: CASKDRQGMDQPQHF. The CDR3 DNA reads as TGTGCCAGCAAGGACCGACAGGGTATGGATCAGCCCCAGCATTTT.

The rearrangement uses TRBV28 and TRBJ1-1; TRBD1 agrees at 7 bases. The V gene's germline CDR1 is MDHEN and CDR2 SYDVKM. CDR3 length: 16 amino acids. V lost 6 bases and J lost 0; bases outside the gene matches: 10. As DNA, the CDR3 is TGTGCCAGCAGCCATCCCTTGGGACAGCTGAACACTGAAGCTTTCTTT. Residues: CASSHPLGQLNTEAFF.

The J gene is TRBJ1-1, the V gene TRBV7-9; no firm D call. V shed 3 bases and J shed 4 bases, with 15 bases lying between them. Germline CDR1 and CDR2: SEHNR and FQNEAQ (reference sequence). The CDR3 is 15 residues long. The CDR3 loop reads CASSFMRSRSTEAFF. CDR3 DNA sequence: TGTGCCAGCAGCTTCATGCGGTCGAGGAGCACTGAAGCTTTCTTT.

The chain links TRBV7-2 to TRBJ1-2, with D uncertain. This CDR3 is built from 12 residues. Germline CDR1 is SGHTA and CDR2 is FQGNSA. V dropped 2 bases and J dropped 8 bases, with 9 bases sitting between them. As DNA, the CDR3 is TGTGCCAGCAGCTTAAATCTGTGGGGCTACACCTTC. Its translation is CASSLNLWGYTF.

This clone was detected only a few times. V gene TRBV7-9 combines with J gene TRBJ1-2, with 9 bases matching TRBD1. Germline V gene lookup returns CDR1 SEHNR and CDR2 FQNEAQ (reference sequence). This CDR3 comprises 13 residues. The V gene end was trimmed by 8 bases and the J gene end by 7 bases; junction bases not matched to a gene: 8. The CDR3 DNA follows: TGTGCCAGCGGGACAGGGAATTTGTTTGGCTACACCTTC. This sequence encodes CASGTGNLFGYTF.

This chain connects TRBV6-1 to TRBJ2-6, with D tentatively TRBD1 (5 bases). In germline, CDR1 is MNHNS, CDR2 SASEGT. V was pared by 7 bases and J by 2 bases, with 12 bases between. The CDR3 spans 15 residues. CDR3 DNA sequence: TGTGCCAGCACCCTGGAAGGGGCTGGGGCCAACGTCCTGACTTTC. It codes for CASTLEGAGANVLTF.

The chain carries TRBV9 and TRBJ1-2; D is unclear. V lost 3 bases to trimming and J lost 2 bases, with 14 bases between them. The CDR3 sequence is 15 residues long. From germline, CDR1 is SGDLS and CDR2 YYNGEE. The DNA of the CDR3 is TGTGCCAGCAGCGCGTCTCCTGACCAAAACTATGGCTACACCTTC. As protein: CASSASPDQNYGYTF.

V gene TRBV2 combines with J gene TRBJ1-5; 9 nucleotides match TRBD1. CDR1 SNHLY and CDR2 FYNNEI come from the germline V gene. The CDR3 consists of 15 residues. J was trimmed by 4 bases and V by 4 bases; bases with no gene match: 5. This CDR3 is CASSGRDRGNQPQHF. CDR3 bases: TGTGCCAGCAGTGGCCGAGACAGGGGGAATCAGCCCCAGCATTTT.

This chain uses TRBV28 with TRBJ2-1, with D perhaps TRBD2 (6 bases). The CDR3 loop spans 15 amino acids. CDR1 MDHEN and CDR2 SYDVKM come from the germline V gene. V was cut by 8 bases and J by 1 base, with 15 bases left in between. In nucleotides, the CDR3 is TGTGCCAGCGGGGGACTTCTGAATTCCTACAATGAGCAGTTCTTC. The encoded protein is CASGGLLNSYNEQFF. Combining the CDR3 with reference TRBV28 and TRBJ2-1 gives the whole variable domain DVKVTQSSRYLVKRTGEKVFLECVQDMDHENMFWYRQDPGLGLRLIYFSYDVKMKEKGDIPEGYSVSREKKERFSLILESASTNQTSMYLCASGGLLNSYNEQFFGPGTRLTVL.

V usage is TRBV5-6 and J usage is TRBJ1-2; D may be TRBD1 (5 bases). This CDR3 has 15 amino acids. Germline assignment: CDR1 SGHDT and CDR2 YYEEEE. V lost 5 bases to trimming and J lost 0 bases, with 14 bases between them. CDR3 loop: CASRPRGLANYGYTF. The DNA of the CDR3 is TGTGCCAGCAGACCCCGGGGGTTAGCTAACTATGGCTACACCTTC.

V usage is TRBV4-1 and J usage is TRBJ1-1; unclear D gene. In germline, CDR1 is MGHRA, CDR2 YSYEKL. V was trimmed by 1 base and J by 1 base, leaving 7 bases between them. CDR3 length: 14 residues. Written as DNA, the CDR3 is TGCGCCAGCAGCCAAGGCTATGGGAACACTGAAGCTTTCTTT. This codes for CASSQGYGNTEAFF.

The chain links TRBV19 to TRBJ1-2, with D maybe TRBD1 (5 bases). Germline CDR1 LNHDA, CDR2 SQIVND (reference sequence). The length of the CDR3 is 15 residues. V lost 6 bases and J lost 3, with 17 bases in between. The CDR3 sequence is CASSPGPGRDYGYTF. In DNA, the CDR3 is TGTGCCAGTAGCCCTGGACCAGGGAGGGACTATGGCTACACCTTC.